There are a few counts of the clone carrying this TCR beta chain. Its specificity is unknown. Reverse transcription of extracted RNA yielded cDNA, which provided the sequencing template. The repertoire was sequenced with immunoSEQ multiplex PCR; TCRdb's copy has only in-frame clones and lacks some. The sample includes 190,000 or so clones, about three fifths of them seen just once. Germline CDR1 is SGDLS and CDR2 is YYNGEE. V was cut by 4 bases and J by 5 bases, with 15 bases left in between. The CDR3 is 15 amino acids. Sample treatment: oral pan-JAK inhibitor, 5-10 mg twice daily. This entry belongs to a study of CD8+ T cells in alopecia areata. Notes on the study in general: Scalp and blood retained many expanded lesional clones during tofacitinib.

This receptor was taken from a human donor with alopecia areata. The chain couples TRBV9 to TRBJ1-4; D unclear. The sequencing here drew on CD8+ T cells sorted from blood, taken at week 24, from a patient treated with tofacitinib. In DNA, the CDR3 is TGTGCCAGCAGCCCCCTCGGAGGGTTCAATGAAAAACTGTTTTTT. Protein product: CASSPLGGFNEKLFF.